A selection of T cell receptor beta chains follows, all from one sample in a study of blood T cell repertoires in COVID-19. Generated by immunoSEQ multiplex PCR, the TCRdb table keeps only in-frame clones and is missing some. Of over 150,000 clones in the sample, roughly 84% were seen once. Sample: peripheral blood. These receptors came from a man over 45 with active or convalescent COVID-19. Each CDR3 is given with its conserved first and last residue. D genes are given only for firm matches. Rows give clone size only sometimes, using once, few, many, or a class for an expanded clone.

NA	TRBV19	TRBJ2-1	NA	TGTGCCAGTAGTGGGCGGGGACTCGGCAATGAGCAGTTCTTC	CASSGRGLGNEQFF
NA	TRBV19	TRBJ2-3	NA	TGTGCCAGTAGTACTGGGACAATCACAGATACGCAGTATTTT	CASSTGTITDTQYF
TRBD2	TRBV28	TRBJ2-4	NA	TGTGCCAGTACCAGTCCCGGGACTAGCGGGAGGGCCAAAAACATTCAGTACTTC	CASTSPGTSGRAKNIQYF
TRBD1	TRBV29-1	TRBJ2-1	NA	TGCAGCGTTGAAGGGTGGCAGGGGGACAATGAGCAGTTCTTC	CSVEGWQGDNEQFF
NA	TRBV5-5	TRBJ1-2	NA	TGTGCCAGCAGCTTGGCTTGGGGGGATGGCTACACCTTC	CASSLAWGDGYTF
NA	TRBV24-1	TRBJ2-3	NA	TGTGCCACCAGTGACTCAGCAGATACGCAGTATTTT	CATSDSADTQYF
TRBD1	TRBV7-2	TRBJ2-5	NA	TGTGCCAGCAGCACCCTAAACTCAGTACAGGGGGAGACCCAGTACTTC	CASSTLNSVQGETQYF
TRBD1	TRBV5-4	TRBJ1-6	NA	TGTGCCAGCAGCTTGGGGACAGGGTCTGATTCACCCCTCCACTTT	CASSLGTGSDSPLHF
TRBD1	TRBV3-1/TRBV3-2	TRBJ1-2	once	TGTGCCAGCAGCCAGGGGACAGGGTTGTATGGCTACACCTTC	CASSQGTGLYGYTF
TRBD1	TRBV27	TRBJ1-2	NA	TGTGCCAGCAGTACCCGGAACAGGGGCGGAAGAGGAGATAACTATGGCTACACCTTC	CASSTRNRGGRGDNYGYTF
NA	TRBV11-2	TRBJ2-7	NA	TGTGCCAGCAGTCTAGGGGGGCGGGAGAGAGTAGCCGAGCAGTACTTC	CASSLGGRERVAEQYF
NA	TRBV27	TRBJ2-3	NA	TGTGCCAGCAGTTCTAGTTTTTTTGATACGCAGTATTTT	CASSSSFFDTQYF
NA	TRBV7-9	TRBJ1-1	NA	TGTGCCAGCAGCACTCCCGAAAACACTGAAGCTTTCTTT	CASSTPENTEAFF
TRBD2	TRBV11-3	TRBJ2-5	NA	TGTGCCAGCAGCTTAGGGTTATCGCGGGAGGGTCAAGAGACCCAGTACTTC	CASSLGLSREGQETQYF
NA	TRBV21-1	TRBJ2-5	NA	TGTGCCACCCTATTAGCGCCGCAAGAGACCCAGTACTTC	CATLLAPQETQYF
NA	TRBV12-3/TRBV12-4	TRBJ2-7	NA	TGTGCCAGCAGTTTAGGACTGAACGAGCAGTACTTC	CASSLGLNEQYF
NA	TRBV7-5	TRBJ1-5	NA	TGTGCCAGAAGCCAGCCAGGCCAGGGATCGGAACAGCCCCAGCATTTT	CARSQPGQGSEQPQHF
NA	TRBV5-6	TRBJ1-2	once	TGTGCCAGCAGCTTTAGCAACACCTTTAACTATGGCTACACCTTC	CASSFSNTFNYGYTF
NA	TRBV3-1/TRBV3-2	TRBJ1-5	NA	TGTGCCAGCAGCCACGATGACAGGTCCCAGCCCCAGCATTTT	CASSHDDRSQPQHF
TRBD1	TRBV6-5	TRBJ1-1	NA	TGTGCCAGCAGCCTAGGGGGCGGGTATGGCACTGAAGCTTTCTTT	CASSLGGGYGTEAFF
NA	TRBV4-2	TRBJ2-6	NA	TGTGCCAGCAGCCTGGTTCGGGGGGCCAACGTCCTGACTTTC	CASSLVRGANVLTF
NA	TRBV12-3/TRBV12-4	TRBJ1-2	NA	TGTGCCAGCAGTTTTAGGGCCCAGGGGGGCTACACCTTC	CASSFRAQGGYTF
TRBD2	TRBV7-2	TRBJ2-7	NA	TGTGCCAGCAGCGCTAGACTAGCGGGAGCAACCGAGCAGTACTTC	CASSARLAGATEQYF
TRBD2	TRBV10-3	TRBJ2-7	NA	TGTGCGTCCGGACTAGGGATCGCCCTGGACGAGCAGTACTTC	CASGLGIALDEQYF
NA	TRBV5-1	TRBJ1-2	NA	TGCGCCAGCAGCTTGGATCCTTCAGGGTCGGGCGGCTACACCTTC	CASSLDPSGSGGYTF
NA	TRBV19	TRBJ1-4	NA	TGTGCCAGTAGTATAAGCCAGGGGGAAAAACTGTTTTTT	CASSISQGEKLFF
NA	TRBV7-9	TRBJ2-2	NA	TGTGCCAGCAGCTCCTCGGGACAAATGAACACCGGGGAGCTGTTTTTT	CASSSSGQMNTGELFF
TRBD1	TRBV7-2	TRBJ2-3	NA	TGTGCCAGCAGGACAGGGAGAGATACGCAGTATTTT	CASRTGRDTQYF
TRBD1	TRBV11-3	TRBJ2-7	few	TGTGCCAGCAGCTTAGCGAGACAGGGGACCCACTCTGGCGAGCAGTACTTC	CASSLARQGTHSGEQYF
NA	TRBV7-9	TRBJ2-1	NA	TGTGCCAGCAGCTTAGCACCGACAGTTTTCTCCTACAATGAGCAGTTCTTC	CASSLAPTVFSYNEQFF
TRBD1	TRBV6-2/TRBV6-3	TRBJ2-7	NA	TGTGCCAGCAGTAGGGACAGGGAGCAGTACTTC	CASSRDREQYF
TRBD2	TRBV5-1	TRBJ2-5	once	TGCGCCAGCAGCTTGTCCCTAACGGGGGGGACCCAGTACTTC	CASSLSLTGGTQYF
TRBD1	TRBV18	TRBJ1-2	NA	TGTGCCAGCTCACGGACAGGTGGTAACTATGGCTACACCTTC	CASSRTGGNYGYTF
TRBD1	TRBV12-3/TRBV12-4	TRBJ1-2	NA	TGTGCCAGCAGTTCCGGGACAGCATATGGCTACACCTTC	CASSSGTAYGYTF
NA	TRBV11-2	TRBJ1-1	NA	TGTGCCAGCAGCTTAGTTAGGAGGAACACTGAAGCTTTCTTT	CASSLVRRNTEAFF
NA	TRBV12-5	TRBJ1-1	NA	TGTGCTAGTGGTTTTTCCGACAGGATGAACACTGAAGCTTTCTTT	CASGFSDRMNTEAFF
NA	TRBV29-1	TRBJ2-7	NA	TGCAGCGTTGGGGGCTCTAGCGACAGCGAGCAGTACTTC	CSVGGSSDSEQYF